In this sample, the clone carrying this T cell receptor (beta chain) turned up a few times. TCRdb re-analysed the 5' RACE reads in MiXCR, keeping a single row per CDR3 protein. The repertoire holds approximately 490,000 distinct CDR3 sequences, around 22% seen once, with approximately 0.48% in the top ten. These data come from a study of identical twins. The CDR3 totals 12 residues. Trimming shortened V by 2 bases and J by 7 bases, and 11 bases separated the two germline ends. Per germline, CDR1 SQVTM and CDR2 ANQGSEA. Another study also made use of these data, one on yellow fever vaccine responses in identical twins.

The clonotype comes from a woman aged 18-35 years in good health. This rearrangement joins TRBV29-1 to TRBJ1-2; weak D call: TRBD1 (5 bases). The specimen sequenced was CD4+ T cells sorted from blood. The CDR3 region is CSVETGLGGYTF. CDR3 coding DNA: TGCAGCGTTGAAACAGGACTAGGTGGCTACACCTTC.